This T cell receptor (beta chain) was sequenced for a study of T cell responses to AZD1222 COVID-19 vaccine. This table comes from immunoSEQ multiplex PCR, and its TCRdb copy is limited to in-frame clones, with some not included. The sample yields approximately 74,000 clones, 80% to 90% seen once. The V and J ends lost 6 bases and 2 bases, in that order; junction bases with no gene match: 6. Germline V gives CDR1 LNHDA, CDR2 SQIVND (reference sequence). The CDR3 has 15 amino acids. Relative to its sample, this clone is medium-sized. The antigen is undetermined. Study-level points and caveats: Seropositive at baseline were only a handful of AZD1222 recipients. Regions 160-218 and 743-854 dominated among vaccine-associated CD4 TCRs spanning spike.

This TCR was sampled from an adult in good health. The specimen comprised peripheral blood, sampled on day 0 of AZD1222 vaccination. J is TRBJ1-2 and V is TRBV19, with 10 bases fitting TRBD1. In DNA, the CDR3 is TGTGCCAGTAGGCCGACGGGACAGGGGAACTATGGCTACACCTTC. Residues: CASRPTGQGNYGYTF. The full variable domain, its missing parts supplied by reference TRBV19 and TRBJ1-2, is DGGITQSPKYLFRKEGQNVTLSCEQNLNHDAMYWYRQDPGQGLRLIYYSQIVNDFQKGDIAEGYSVSREKKESFPLTVTSAQKNPTAFYLCASRPTGQGNYGYTFGSGTRLTVV.